The rows below give T cell receptor beta chains drawn from one sample of a study of shared clonotypes between healthy human individuals. Method: immunoSEQ multiplex PCR; TCRdb's copy keeps in-frame clones and lacks some. Altogether 2 million to 2.5 million clones are present, approximately 93% being singletons, with the ten largest covering under 0.45%. The sequenced sample consisted of naive CD4+ T cells from PBMCs. These receptors came from a man aged 18 to 35 in good health. Some clones in this sample may be carry-over from other donors' samples. Both conserved end residues are part of each CDR3. The D gene is left open where the match is weak. Size values are once, few and many counts, or a class for expanded clones, and some rows have none.

j_call clone_size d_call v_call cdr3_nt cdr3_aa
TRBJ2-2 . TRBD2 TRBV9 TGTGCCAGCAGCGCACGGACTAGCGGGGGTAACACCGGGGAGCTGTTTTTT CASSARTSGGNTGELFF
TRBJ2-7 . . TRBV27 TGTGCCAGCAGTTTCACCGGGACTCCAACCGAGCAGTACTTC CASSFTGTPTEQYF
TRBJ2-5 . TRBD1 TRBV5-6 TGTGCCAGCAGATCCCAGGGGGCAGGGGAGACCCAGTACTTC CASRSQGAGETQYF
TRBJ2-5 . TRBD2 TRBV7-9 TGTGCCAGCAGCTCGGGACTAGCGGGAGAGACCCAGTACTTC CASSSGLAGETQYF
TRBJ2-2 . . TRBV4-3 TGCGCCAGCAGCCAAAGTAGCTTACTCACCGGGGAGCTGTTTTTT CASSQSSLLTGELFF
TRBJ1-2 once . TRBV18 TGTGCCAGCTCAGTCGGGAGGGTCGGCCGAAACTATGGCTACACCTTC CASSVGRVGRNYGYTF
TRBJ1-3 . . TRBV15 TGTGCCACCAGCAGTAAGGGATTCGGAAACACCATATATTTT CATSSKGFGNTIYF
TRBJ2-3 . . TRBV7-2 TGTGCCAGCAGCCGATCCAGGAGCACAGATACGCAGTATTTT CASSRSRSTDTQYF
TRBJ1-1 . . TRBV7-2 TGTGCCAGCAGCTTACTAACGAACACTGAAGCTTTCTTT CASSLLTNTEAFF
TRBJ2-7 . TRBD2 TRBV5-6 TGTGCCAGCAACAAGAGGCGGGGGACCTACGAGCAGTACTTC CASNKRRGTYEQYF
TRBJ2-3 . TRBD1 TRBV5-1 TGCGCCAGCAGCCCAGGGGACAGGGGAGACACAGATACGCAGTATTTT CASSPGDRGDTDTQYF
TRBJ1-4 . . TRBV11-1 TGTGCCAGCAGCGTAAGCGGGGAAAAACTGTTTTTT CASSVSGEKLFF
TRBJ2-7 . . TRBV6-1 TGTGCCAGCAGCCCAGCACGTGGAGGCTACGAGCAGTACTTC CASSPARGGYEQYF